This record looks at one T cell receptor beta chain sequence and its context. Its antigen is unknown. CDR1 is SNHLY, CDR2 FYNNEI, per germline. Losses at the gene ends were 3 bases for V and 6 bases for J; bases not matched to a gene: 5. The CDR3 has 14 residues. The PCR was carried out with 60 Vbeta primers and 13 Jbeta primers. Generated by immunoSEQ multiplex PCR, the TCRdb table keeps only in-frame clones and is missing some. The top ten hold about 4.9% of the sample, which has some 110,000 clones, 60% to 85% seen once. The data are from a study of cytomegalovirus exposure and HLA in healthy donors. Points from the study as a whole: Several of the most significant clusters were apparently associated with common viral pathogens in a later analysis. Information on immune exposure was restricted to one variable (CMV serostatus). Later, an analysis showed that TCR beta chains associated with HLA were more clonally expanded than others that were equally common. On later analysis, the bulk of CMV-associated TCR beta chains appeared to be HLA-restricted.

The receptor was derived from a man aged 45-65 years in good health and CMV-seropositive. The V gene is TRBV2, the J gene TRBJ2-7; TRBD1 matches at 10 bases. The sequencing sample was made of PBMCs. In DNA form, the CDR3 reads TGTGCCAGCAGTGAGTGGGACAGGGGACGCGAGCAGTACTTC. Amino acids: CASSEWDRGREQYF. Supplemented by reference TRBV2 and TRBJ2-7, the full variable domain reads EPEVTQTPSHQVTQMGQEVILRCVPISNHLYFYWYRQILGQKVEFLVSFYNNEISEKSEIFDDQFSVERPDGSNFTLKIRSTKLEDSAMYFCASSEWDRGREQYFGPGTRLTVT.